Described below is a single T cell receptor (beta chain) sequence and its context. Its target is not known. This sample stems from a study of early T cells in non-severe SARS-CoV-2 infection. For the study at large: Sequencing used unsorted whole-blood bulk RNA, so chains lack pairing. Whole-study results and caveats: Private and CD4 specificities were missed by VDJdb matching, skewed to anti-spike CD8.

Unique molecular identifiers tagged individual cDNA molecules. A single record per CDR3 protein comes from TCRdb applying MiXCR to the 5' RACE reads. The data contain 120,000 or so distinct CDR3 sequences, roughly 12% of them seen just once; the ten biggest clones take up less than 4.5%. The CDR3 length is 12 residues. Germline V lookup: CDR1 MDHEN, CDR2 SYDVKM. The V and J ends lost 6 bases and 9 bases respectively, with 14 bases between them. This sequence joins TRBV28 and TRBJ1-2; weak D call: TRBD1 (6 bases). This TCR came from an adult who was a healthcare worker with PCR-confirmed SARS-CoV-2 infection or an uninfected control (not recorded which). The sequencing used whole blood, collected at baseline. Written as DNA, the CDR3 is TGTGCCAGCAGAACCGGGACAAGGAGCTACACCTTC. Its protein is CASRTGTRSYTF.